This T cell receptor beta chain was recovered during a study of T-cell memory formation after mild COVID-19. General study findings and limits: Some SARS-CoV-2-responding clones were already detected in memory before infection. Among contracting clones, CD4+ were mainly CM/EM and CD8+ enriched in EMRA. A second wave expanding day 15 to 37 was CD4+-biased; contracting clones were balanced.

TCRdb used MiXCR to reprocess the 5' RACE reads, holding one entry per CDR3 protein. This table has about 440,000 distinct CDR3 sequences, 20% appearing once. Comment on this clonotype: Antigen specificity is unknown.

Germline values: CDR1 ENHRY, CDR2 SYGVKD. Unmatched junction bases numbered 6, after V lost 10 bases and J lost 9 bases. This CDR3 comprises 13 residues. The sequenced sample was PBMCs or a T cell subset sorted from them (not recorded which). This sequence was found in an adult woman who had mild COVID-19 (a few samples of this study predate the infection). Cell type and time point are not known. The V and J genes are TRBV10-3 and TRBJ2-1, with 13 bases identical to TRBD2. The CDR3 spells CATGLAGAGEQFF. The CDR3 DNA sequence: TGTGCCACCGGACTAGCGGGAGCTGGTGAGCAGTTCTTC.